This paragraph covers one T cell receptor beta chain sequence. What it recognizes is unknown. V was trimmed by 5 bases and J by 7 bases, leaving 15 bases between them. The CDR3 consists of 15 residues. The germline gives CDR1 MNHEY, CDR2 SVGAGI. This sample was taken from a study of cytomegalovirus exposure and HLA in healthy donors. Study results and limitations: Productive status was seen about 90% or about 30% of the time for most TCR beta V segments in an earlier analysis. Beyond CMV serostatus, there was no information to go on about immune exposure.

The PCR had 60 Vbeta and 13 Jbeta primers. The protocol was immunoSEQ multiplex PCR, while the TCRdb copy is restricted to in-frame clones and leaves out a portion. This sample has fewer than 200,000 clones, with about 80% found just once. While unrecorded immune exposures were likely, the donors were nominally healthy when sampled. The chain recombines TRBV6-5 with TRBJ1-6; D uncertain. The sequence derives from a woman in her forties or fifties in good health and CMV-seronegative. What was sequenced was PBMCs. The DNA for the CDR3 is TGTGCCAGCAGTCGCGTCTTAGGAGGGAATTCACCCCTCCACTTT. This codes for CASSRVLGGNSPLHF.